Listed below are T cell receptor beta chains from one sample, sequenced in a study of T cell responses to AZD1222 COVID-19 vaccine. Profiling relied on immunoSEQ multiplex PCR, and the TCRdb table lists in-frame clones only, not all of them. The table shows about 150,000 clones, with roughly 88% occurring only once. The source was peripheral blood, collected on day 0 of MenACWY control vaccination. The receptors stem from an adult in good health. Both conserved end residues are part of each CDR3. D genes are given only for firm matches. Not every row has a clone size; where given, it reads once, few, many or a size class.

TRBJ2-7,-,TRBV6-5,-,CASSPGPSEQYF,TGTGCCAGCAGTCCCGGGCCCTCGGAGCAGTACTTC
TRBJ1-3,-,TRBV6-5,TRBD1,CATRQGAQYTIYF,TGTGCCACCAGACAGGGGGCTCAGTACACCATATATTTT
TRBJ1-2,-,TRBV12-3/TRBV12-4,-,CASSRPADYGYTF,TGTGCCAGCAGTCGACCTGCAGACTATGGCTACACCTTC
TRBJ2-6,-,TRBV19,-,CASSIKGKHGANVLTF,TGTGCCAGTAGTATAAAGGGGAAGCACGGGGCCAACGTCCTGACTTTC
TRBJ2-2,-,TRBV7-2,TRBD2,CASSQRGGLWTGELFF,TGTGCCAGCAGCCAGCGGGGGGGCCTGTGGACCGGGGAGCTGTTTTTT
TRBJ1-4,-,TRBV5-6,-,CASSFGERNEKLFF,TGTGCCAGCAGCTTCGGGGAGAGAAATGAAAAACTGTTTTTT
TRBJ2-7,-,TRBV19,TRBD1,CASSISGTGDYEQYF,TGTGCCAGTAGTATATCGGGGACAGGGGACTACGAGCAGTACTTC
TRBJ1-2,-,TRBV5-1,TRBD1,CASSLAPGQGYGYTF,TGCGCCAGCAGCTTGGCCCCGGGACAGGGTTATGGCTACACCTTC
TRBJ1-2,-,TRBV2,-,CASSENRSYGYTF,TGTGCCAGCAGTGAAAACAGAAGCTATGGCTACACCTTC
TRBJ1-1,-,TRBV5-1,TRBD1,CASSLAYDRVNTEAFF,TGCGCCAGCAGCTTGGCGTACGACAGGGTAAACACTGAAGCTTTCTTT
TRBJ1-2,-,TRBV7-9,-,CASSAEMTGSFSSGGYTF,TGTGCCAGCAGCGCCGAAATGACAGGTAGTTTTTCTTCAGGTGGCTACACCTTC
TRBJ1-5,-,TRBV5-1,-,CASSLGQNQPQHF,TGCGCCAGCAGCTTGGGTCAGAATCAGCCCCAGCATTTT
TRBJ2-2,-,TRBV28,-,CASSLRVGELFF,TGTGCCAGCAGTTTAAGGGTGGGGGAGCTGTTTTTT
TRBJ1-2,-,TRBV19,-,CASMRGLYYGYTF,TGTGCCAGTATGCGGGGGCTGTACTATGGCTACACCTTC
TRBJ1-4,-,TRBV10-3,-,CAISEQGPNEKLFF,TGTGCCATCAGTGAGCAGGGTCCTAATGAAAAACTGTTTTTT
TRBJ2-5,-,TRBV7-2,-,CASSWMGAGQEETQYF,TGTGCCAGCAGCTGGATGGGTGCGGGCCAGGAAGAGACCCAGTACTTC
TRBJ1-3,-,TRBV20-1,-,CSASITRGGTIYF,TGCAGTGCTAGTATCACACGGGGGGGCACCATATATTTT
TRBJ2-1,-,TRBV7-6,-,CASSARGSYNEQFF,TGTGCCAGCAGCGCCCGGGGCTCCTACAATGAGCAGTTCTTC
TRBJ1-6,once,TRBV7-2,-,CASSLIGGAVYSPLHF,TGTGCCAGCAGCTTAATAGGGGGGGCGGTTTATTCACCCCTCCACTTT
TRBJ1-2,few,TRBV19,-,CASRGVASHYGYTF,TGTGCCAGTAGAGGGGTGGCCTCGCACTATGGCTACACCTTC
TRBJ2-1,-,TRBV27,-,CASSLSAGGRYNEQFF,TGTGCCAGCAGTTTATCGGCAGGGGGGCGCTACAATGAGCAGTTCTTC
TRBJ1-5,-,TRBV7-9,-,CASSRDGNQPQHF,TGTGCCAGCAGCCGGGACGGGAATCAGCCCCAGCATTTT
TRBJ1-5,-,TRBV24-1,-,CATSEDYSNQPQHF,TGTGCCACCAGTGAGGATTATAGCAATCAGCCCCAGCATTTT
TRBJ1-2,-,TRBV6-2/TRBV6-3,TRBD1,CASSPRTGPYGYTF,TGTGCCAGCAGCCCTAGGACAGGGCCCTATGGCTACACCTTC
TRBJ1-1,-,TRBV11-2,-,CASSPLNTEAFF,TGTGCCAGCAGCCCGTTGAACACTGAAGCTTTCTTT
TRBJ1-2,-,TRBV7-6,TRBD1,CASSPGTGVIYGYTF,TGTGCCAGCAGCCCGGGGACAGGGGTAATCTATGGCTACACCTTC
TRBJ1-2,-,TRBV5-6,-,CASSRRDYGYTF,TGTGCCAGCAGCCGGCGAGACTATGGCTACACCTTC
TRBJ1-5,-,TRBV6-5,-,CASSPDIWGNQPQHF,TGTGCCAGCAGTCCGGATATCTGGGGCAATCAGCCCCAGCATTTT
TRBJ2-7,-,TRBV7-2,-,CASSLSWGTEQYF,TGTGCCAGCAGCTTATCCTGGGGGACCGAGCAGTACTTC
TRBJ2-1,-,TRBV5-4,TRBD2,CASSLLLAGGDEQFF,TGTGCCAGCAGCTTGTTGCTAGCGGGAGGGGATGAGCAGTTCTTC
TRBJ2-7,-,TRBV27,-,CASRGLTGTASYEQYF,TGTGCCAGCAGGGGTCTGACCGGGACGGCCTCCTACGAGCAGTACTTC
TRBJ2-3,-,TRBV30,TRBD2,CAWSTGLAGRTDTQYF,TGTGCCTGGAGTACGGGACTAGCGGGGCGCACAGATACGCAGTATTTT
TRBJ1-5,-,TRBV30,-,CAWSVRVGGQPQHF,TGTGCCTGGAGTGTACGTGTGGGGGGGCAGCCCCAGCATTTT
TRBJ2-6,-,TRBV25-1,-,CASSVLGSEGTGANVLTF,TGTGCCAGCAGTGTCCTCGGATCCGAGGGGACTGGGGCCAACGTCCTGACTTTC
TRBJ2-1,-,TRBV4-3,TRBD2,CASSQDLAAIYNEQFF,TGCGCCAGCAGCCAAGATCTAGCGGCGATCTACAATGAGCAGTTCTTC
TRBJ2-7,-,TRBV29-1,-,CSVPQWGEMSYEQYF,TGCAGCGTGCCACAGTGGGGGGAAATGTCCTACGAGCAGTACTTC
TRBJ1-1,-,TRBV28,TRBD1,CASRTGTENTEAFF,TGTGCCAGCAGGACCGGGACAGAGAACACTGAAGCTTTCTTT
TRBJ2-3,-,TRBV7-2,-,CASSSQGQTNTQYF,TGTGCCAGCAGCTCCCAAGGACAAACCAATACGCAGTATTTT
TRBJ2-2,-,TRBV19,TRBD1,CASTSLRGRLGRAGELFF,TGTGCCAGTACCTCCCTCAGGGGGCGTCTAGGTCGCGCCGGGGAGCTGTTTTTT
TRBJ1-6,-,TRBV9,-,CASAGRNSPLHF,TGTGCCAGCGCAGGCCGTAATTCACCCCTCCACTTT
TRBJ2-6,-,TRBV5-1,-,CASSLVLESSGANVLTF,TGCGCCAGCAGCTTGGTGCTGGAGAGCTCTGGGGCCAACGTCCTGACTTTC
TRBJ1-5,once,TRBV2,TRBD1,CASSRDRGNQPQHF,TGTGCCAGCAGTCGGGACAGGGGCAATCAGCCCCAGCATTTT
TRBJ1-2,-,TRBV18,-,CASSPDKNYGYTF,TGTGCCAGCTCACCGGACAAGAACTATGGCTACACCTTC
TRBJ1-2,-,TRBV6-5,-,CASSLGHLNYGYTF,TGTGCCAGCAGTTTGGGACACCTTAACTATGGCTACACCTTC
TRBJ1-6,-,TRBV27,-,CASSKTGSSYNSPLHF,TGTGCCAGCAGTAAAACAGGGAGCTCCTATAATTCACCCCTCCACTTT
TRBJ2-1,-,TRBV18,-,CASSPQGPGLGFYEQFF,TGTGCCAGCTCACCACAGGGGCCGGGATTAGGCTTCTATGAGCAGTTCTTC
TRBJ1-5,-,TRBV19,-,CASSTSFTGNSNQPQHF,TGTGCCAGTAGTACCTCCTTTACAGGGAATAGCAATCAGCCCCAGCATTTT
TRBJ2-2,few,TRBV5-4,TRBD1,CASSPRDSYTGELFF,TGTGCCAGCAGCCCGAGGGACAGCTACACCGGGGAGCTGTTTTTT
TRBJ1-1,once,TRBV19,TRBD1,CASSQGAAGRTEAFF,TGTGCCAGTAGTCAGGGGGCAGCCGGAAGGACTGAAGCTTTCTTT
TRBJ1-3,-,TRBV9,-,CASSVGTAGNTIYF,TGTGCCAGCAGCGTAGGAACCGCTGGAAACACCATATATTTT
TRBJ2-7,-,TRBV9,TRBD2,CASSVSGRGEQYF,TGTGCCAGCAGCGTAAGCGGGAGGGGCGAGCAGTACTTC
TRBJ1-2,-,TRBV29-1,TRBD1,CSVEGDRVNYGYTF,TGCAGCGTTGAAGGGGACAGGGTTAACTATGGCTACACCTTC
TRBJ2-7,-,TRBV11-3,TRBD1,CASSLRGTGYYEQYF,TGTGCCAGCAGCTTAAGAGGGACAGGTTACTACGAGCAGTACTTC